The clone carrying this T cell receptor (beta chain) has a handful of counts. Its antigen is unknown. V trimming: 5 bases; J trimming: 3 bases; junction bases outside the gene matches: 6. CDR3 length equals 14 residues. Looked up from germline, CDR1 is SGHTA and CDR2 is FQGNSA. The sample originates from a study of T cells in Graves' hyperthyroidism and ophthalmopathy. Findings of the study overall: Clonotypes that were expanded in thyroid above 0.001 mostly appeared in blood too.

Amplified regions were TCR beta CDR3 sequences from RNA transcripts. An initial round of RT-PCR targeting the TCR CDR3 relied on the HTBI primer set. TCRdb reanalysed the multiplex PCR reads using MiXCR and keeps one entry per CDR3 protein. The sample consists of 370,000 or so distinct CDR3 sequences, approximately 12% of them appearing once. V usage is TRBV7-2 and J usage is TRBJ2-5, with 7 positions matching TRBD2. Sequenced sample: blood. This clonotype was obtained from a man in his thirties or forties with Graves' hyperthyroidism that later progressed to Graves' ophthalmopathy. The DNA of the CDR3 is TGTGCCAGCAGCGCCCGACTAGCCGAAGAGACCCAGTACTTC. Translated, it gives CASSARLAEETQYF.